This T cell receptor beta chain is drawn from a study of CD8+ T cells in alopecia areata. Study-level background: For 6 to 18 months, tofacitinib was taken, and 6 months off drug followed. Study results and caveats: Sequences from scalp samples also cover resident alphabeta T cells of normal skin. Affected scalp, especially in alopecia totalis/universalis, had a higher clonality than normal scalp did.

RNA was extracted and reverse transcribed into cDNA as the sequencing template. The data were produced by immunoSEQ multiplex PCR, yet TCRdb's version contains in-frame clones alone and is incomplete. The table lists 90,000 to 100,000 clones, 41% of them singletons, with approximately 1.5% in the top ten. A note on this clone: The antigen is not known.

Lesional scalp punch biopsies and peripheral blood were collected from alopecia areata patients. Trimming shortened V by 1 base and J by 2 bases, and 4 bases separated the two germline ends. Germline CDR1 is SGHDN and CDR2 is FVKESK. The CDR3 consists of 13 residues. The receptor's source is a human donor with alopecia areata. Material: CD4+ T cells sorted from blood. The rearrangement uses TRBV14 and TRBJ2-3; no clear D gene. CDR3 DNA sequence: TGTGCCAGCAGCCAAGTATCCACAGATACGCAGTATTTT. Residues: CASSQVSTDTQYF.